Listed here is a single T cell receptor (beta chain). No cognate antigen has been identified for it. No much larger clone is present one base from it, and per-base qualities are unavailable. The data derive from a study of T cell responses to AZD1222 COVID-19 vaccine (dated by TCRdb to about 2021). About the investigation overall: AZD1222 recipients whose second dose came at about 4 weeks and those whose second dose came at about 12 weeks were combined into one group, since spike-specific TCR depth and breadth did not differ between the two schedules. A total of over 230 trial participants underwent TCR sequencing, of whom about 210 had received two doses of AZD1222 and 26 had received two doses of the MenACWY control vaccine. Trial participants were enrolled by age into subgroups of 18-55, 56-69 and 70-plus years, and around 150, 28 and 57 TCR-sequenced participants, respectively, were included in these subgroups. Study-level results and caveats: A significant rise in spike-specific TCR breadth and depth was observed after two AZD1222 doses relative to day 0 and relative to MenACWY recipients. Reportedly, close to half of the unique spike-specific TCRs recognized epitopes lying outside the regions that are mutated in the B.1.351 and B.1.1.7 variants. In the small 56-69-year group, the increase in depth fell short of significance, most likely because of low power. Conclusions about previously exposed vaccinees are limited, since just five or six AZD1222 recipients were seropositive for SARS-CoV-2 at baseline. CD4 TCRs associated with the vaccine covered the entire spike protein, and the dominant responses were in regions 160-218 and 743-854. Because no samples from the day 14 peak response were available, repertoires could be characterized only after the peak T cell response. Most participants were white British and females outnumbered males, and the authors suggested that clonal diversity may have been underestimated.

From its cysteine to its phenylalanine, the CDR3 spans 17 amino acids. CDR3 DNA is the only sequence kept; it has 51 bases, read in frame from the first base. CDR1 and CDR2, looked up from the germline V gene (reference sequence), are LNHNV and YYDKDF. Trimming leaves V shorter by 1 base and J shorter by 1 base, with the junction holding 7 bases beyond the gene matches. The sample's time point label, decoded: baseline before first vaccination. The vaccinee samples were drawn from two UK trials, COV001 and COV002, one of which was a single-blind randomized controlled phase 2/3 trial testing AZD1222 (ChAdOx1 nCoV-19) in healthy adults. Trial participant PBMC samples were collected at day 0 and day 28 after the second dose for TCRbeta chain sequencing. The CDR3 regions of human TCRbeta chains were analyzed by immunosequencing. In the original analysis: TCRs in the repertoires were matched against a reference library of SARS-CoV-2-specific TCRs that had been generated with the MIRA antigen-specificity platform. Breadth meant the fraction of unique TCRs that were SARS-CoV-2-associated, whereas depth meant the fraction of total T cells that were SARS-CoV-2-associated. Using the MIRA data, each spike-specific TCR was assigned both to the spike region to which the TCR was reactive and to a CD4 or CD8 class. Log10-transformed breadth and depth values were compared by one-way ANOVA with Sidak's multiple comparisons tests. TCRdb retrieved this table from immuneACCESS and kept in-frame rearrangements only. Not all clones are present; in checked studies, unresolved V genes account for under half, and no reason is known for the remainder. That table supplies the V and J calls and clone size; D and trimming were determined from the DNA. This sample holds 95,000 to 110,000 clones; roughly 88% were observed only once. The top ten constitute 20% of the sample.

This specimen consisted of peripheral blood, obtained on day 0 of AZD1222 vaccination. The V and J segments used are TRBV15 and TRBJ2-5; a stretch of 9 junction bases matches TRBD1. This sequence originates from an adult in good health. The DNA reads as follows: TGTGCCACCAGCAGAGGGGGTAGGACAGGGGTCCAAGAGACCCAGTACTTC. Translated, it gives CATSRGGRTGVQETQYF.